A selection of T cell receptor beta chains follows, all from one sample in a study of Graves' ophthalmopathy and Graves' hyperthyroidism. TCRdb re-called the multiplex PCR reads with MiXCR, one entry per CDR3 protein. The sample has around 400,000 distinct CDR3 sequences; around 20% are singletons. The source material was peripheral blood. The receptors here all came from a woman aged 18-29 years with Graves' ophthalmopathy. Each CDR3 is given with its conserved first and last residue. The D gene is left open where the match is weak. The size field is filled for only some rows; it gives once, few, many or a size class.

V	J	D	size	CDR3	DNA
TRBV4-3	TRBJ2-7	-	many	CASSQDGFSYEQYF	TGCGCCAGCAGCCAAGATGGGTTCTCCTACGAGCAGTACTTC
TRBV7-2	TRBJ2-5	TRBD1	many	CASSLVGTGGTQYF	TGTGCCAGCAGCTTAGTAGGGACAGGGGGGACCCAGTACTTC
TRBV28	TRBJ2-5	-	-	CASSPGFRKAQETQYF	TGTGCCAGCAGTCCAGGATTTCGGAAGGCCCAAGAGACCCAGTACTTC
TRBV19	TRBJ1-1	TRBD1	many	CASSISLWTGGNTEAFF	TGTGCCAGTAGTATATCTCTCTGGACAGGGGGTAACACTGAAGCTTTCTTT
TRBV19	TRBJ2-7	-	many	CASSTQGGEQYF	TGTGCCAGTAGTACCCAGGGGGGGGAGCAGTACTTC
TRBV28	TRBJ2-7	-	-	CASSLSLSGRGYEQYF	TGTGCCAGCAGTCTATCCCTTTCAGGACGGGGGTACGAGCAGTACTTC
TRBV27	TRBJ2-2	TRBD2	many	CASSSPPGGAGELFF	TGTGCCAGCAGTTCTCCCCCGGGGGGGGCCGGGGAGCTGTTTTTT
TRBV4-1	TRBJ2-7	-	many	CASSQEWYEQYF	TGCGCCAGCAGCCAAGAATGGTACGAGCAGTACTTC
TRBV5-5	TRBJ1-1	TRBD1	many	CASRWTGEANTEAFF	TGTGCCAGCAGATGGACAGGGGAGGCGAATACTGAAGCTTTCTTT
TRBV7-6	TRBJ2-7	-	many	CASSAGTTTYEQYF	TGTGCCAGCAGCGCCGGGACCACTACCTACGAGCAGTACTTC
TRBV9	TRBJ2-7	-	many	CASSVVGNAYEQYF	TGTGCCAGCAGCGTAGTAGGGAACGCCTACGAGCAGTACTTC
TRBV11-2	TRBJ2-2	-	many	CASNLLPGAANTGELFF	TGTGCCAGCAACCTCCTCCCGGGGGCTGCAAACACCGGGGAGCTGTTTTTT
TRBV7-2	TRBJ1-1	TRBD1	many	CASSTLGTANTEAFF	TGTGCCAGCAGCACCCTCGGGACAGCGAACACTGAAGCTTTCTTT
TRBV12-3/TRBV12-4	TRBJ1-1	-	once	CASRSGDLNTEAFF	TGTGCCAGCAGGTCGGGGGACCTGAACACTGAAGCTTTCTTT
TRBV28	TRBJ2-7	-	many	CASSLAPAFREQYF	TGTGCCAGCAGTTTAGCCCCGGCGTTTCGGGAGCAGTACTTC
TRBV19	TRBJ1-1	-	many	CASSIGAVNPFSF	TGTGCCAGTAGTATTGGAGCGGTGAACCCGTTTAGCTTT
TRBV4-2	TRBJ1-6	-	many	CASSLRDSPLHF	TGTGCCAGCAGCCTAAGGGATTCACCCCTCCACTTT
TRBV6-1	TRBJ1-5	-	few	CASSEAFSGLISNQPQHF	TGTGCCAGCAGTGAAGCCTTTTCTGGATTAATTAGCAATCAGCCCCAGCATTTT
TRBV12-3/TRBV12-4	TRBJ2-7	-	many	CASSPFGYEQYF	TGTGCCAGCAGCCCTTTCGGTTACGAGCAGTACTTC
TRBV28	TRBJ1-1	TRBD1	-	CASSLRTGAGTEAFF	TGTGCCAGCAGTTTACGGACAGGGGCGGGCACTGAAGCTTTCTTT
TRBV7-2	TRBJ2-7	TRBD2	many	CASSLAGVFYEQYF	TGTGCCAGCAGTCTAGCGGGAGTGTTCTACGAGCAGTACTTC
TRBV7-9	TRBJ1-1	-	many	CASSFLGDNTEAFF	TGTGCCAGCAGCTTTCTCGGAGACAACACTGAAGCTTTCTTT
TRBV12-3/TRBV12-4	TRBJ1-2	-	-	CASRKGRRLTGYTF	TGTGCCAGCAGAAAAGGACGGAGATTAACTGGCTACACCTTC
TRBV5-1	TRBJ1-2	TRBD1	many	CASSMGDRGWGYTF	TGCGCCAGCAGCATGGGGGACAGGGGCTGGGGCTACACCTTC
TRBV11-2	TRBJ1-3	TRBD1	-	CASSVQGAAVTIYF	TGTGCCAGCAGCGTCCAGGGGGCAGCGGTCACCATATATTTT
TRBV7-2	TRBJ2-7	-	-	CASSLAGYAWQYF	TGTGCCAGCAGCTTAGCGGGGTATGCGTGGCAGTACTTC
TRBV10-3	TRBJ2-7	-	many	CAISRQISYEQYF	TGTGCCATCAGCCGACAGATTTCCTACGAGCAGTACTTC
TRBV6-2/TRBV6-3	TRBJ2-7	TRBD1	many	CASTSRRTGSYEQYF	TGTGCCAGCACCTCGCGTCGGACAGGGAGCTACGAGCAGTACTTC
TRBV19	TRBJ2-2	TRBD1	many	CASSSIYSGNRGPEKTGELFF	TGTGCCAGTAGTAGTATTTATTCGGGAAACAGGGGCCCGGAGAAGACCGGGGAGCTGTTTTTT
TRBV28	TRBJ1-2	-	many	CASSLGGGAVYGYTF	TGTGCCAGCAGTTTAGGGGGCGGGGCCGTCTATGGCTACACCTTC
TRBV6-2/TRBV6-3	TRBJ2-7	-	many	CASSSLDSYEQYF	TGTGCCAGCAGCTCCCTCGACAGCTACGAGCAGTACTTC
TRBV7-2	TRBJ1-2	-	many	CASSLEHPYGYTF	TGTGCCAGCAGCTTAGAACACCCCTATGGCTACACCTTC
TRBV7-2	TRBJ1-5	-	many	CASSSGPSYNQPQHF	TGTGCCAGCAGCTCGGGACCATCATACAATCAGCCCCAGCATTTT
TRBV15	TRBJ1-2	TRBD1	few	CATSRGSDRAHGYTF	TGTGCCACCAGCAGAGGATCGGACAGGGCTCATGGCTACACCTTC
TRBV5-8	TRBJ2-5	TRBD2	many	CASAGTSARETQYF	TGTGCCAGCGCTGGGACTAGTGCGCGCGAGACCCAGTACTTC
TRBV30	TRBJ1-1	TRBD1	many	CAWSWTGPEAFF	TGTGCCTGGAGTTGGACAGGGCCTGAAGCTTTCTTT
TRBV7-2	TRBJ1-2	TRBD1	-	CASSQGGTGGYSYTF	TGTGCCAGCAGCCAAGGCGGGACAGGGGGCTATAGCTACACCTTC
TRBV24-1	TRBJ2-2	TRBD1	once	CATSDFDPGTVNTGELFF	TGTGCCACCAGTGATTTCGATCCTGGGACAGTGAACACCGGGGAGCTGTTTTTT
TRBV11-1	TRBJ1-6	-	-	CASSQPGRSSYNSPLHF	TGTGCCAGCAGCCAGCCGGGACGTAGCTCCTATAATTCACCCCTCCACTTT
TRBV6-5	TRBJ2-7	TRBD1	many	CASSYGAGGSYEQYF	TGTGCCAGCAGTTACGGGGCAGGGGGATCCTACGAGCAGTACTTC
TRBV2	TRBJ2-2	-	many	CASKPGAGELFF	TGTGCCAGCAAACCAGGGGCCGGGGAGCTGTTTTTT
TRBV19	TRBJ2-1	TRBD2	few	CASRRQSAGTGRGEQFF	TGTGCCAGTCGCCGGCAATCGGCGGGGACCGGGAGGGGTGAGCAGTTCTTC
TRBV4-3	TRBJ2-7	TRBD1	many	CASSQVGTGSEQYF	TGCGCCAGCAGCCAGGTGGGGACAGGGAGCGAGCAGTACTTC
TRBV11-2	TRBJ2-7	TRBD2	-	CASSPSSGTSGRPTPF	TGTGCCAGCAGCCCATCCTCCGGGACTAGCGGGAGGCCCACGCCTTTC
TRBV6-1	TRBJ1-5	-	few	CASREGNSLNQPQHF	TGTGCCAGCAGGGAAGGTAACAGCTTGAATCAGCCCCAGCATTTT
TRBV6-2/TRBV6-3	TRBJ2-7	TRBD2	-	CASSYPLAPSYEQYF	TGTGCCAGCAGTTACCCACTAGCGCCCTCCTACGAGCAGTACTTC
TRBV11-2	TRBJ2-2	TRBD2	many	CASSFNSGRADTGELFF	TGTGCCAGCAGCTTTAATAGCGGGAGGGCTGACACCGGGGAGCTGTTTTTT
TRBV7-6	TRBJ1-1	-	many	CASSGHLGGGSTEAFF	TGTGCCAGCAGCGGCCACCTTGGAGGGGGATCGACTGAAGCTTTCTTT
TRBV4-1	TRBJ2-2	TRBD1	many	CASSPRTGKMFF	TGCGCCAGCAGCCCTAGGACAGGGAAAATGTTTTTT
TRBV5-5	TRBJ1-2	TRBD1	many	CASSVVGQGALGYTF	TGTGCCAGCAGCGTTGTGGGACAGGGGGCTCTTGGCTACACCTTC
TRBV12-3/TRBV12-4	TRBJ1-3	-	many	CASVSGNTIYF	TGTGCCTCCGTTTCTGGAAACACCATATATTTT
TRBV20-1	TRBJ2-7	TRBD1	many	CSGGDRGLEQYF	TGCAGTGGGGGGGACAGGGGGCTCGAGCAGTACTTC
TRBV7-2	TRBJ2-7	TRBD2	many	CASSLSGGKGEQYF	TGTGCCAGCAGCTTATCGGGGGGTAAGGGCGAGCAGTACTTC